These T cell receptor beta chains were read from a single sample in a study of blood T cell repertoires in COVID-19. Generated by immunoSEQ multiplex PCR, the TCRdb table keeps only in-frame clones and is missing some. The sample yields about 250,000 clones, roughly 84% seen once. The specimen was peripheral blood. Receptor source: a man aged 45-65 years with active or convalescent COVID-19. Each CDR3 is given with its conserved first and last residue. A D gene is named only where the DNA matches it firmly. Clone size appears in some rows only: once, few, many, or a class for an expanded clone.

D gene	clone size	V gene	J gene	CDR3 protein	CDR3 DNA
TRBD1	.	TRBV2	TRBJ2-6	CASRADRERTNVLTF	TGTGCCAGCAGAGCCGACAGGGAAAGAACCAACGTCCTGACTTTC
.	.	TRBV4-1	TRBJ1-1	CASSQDGGLMNTEAFF	TGCGCCAGCAGCCAAGATGGGGGCCTCATGAACACTGAAGCTTTCTTT
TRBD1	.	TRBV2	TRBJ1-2	CASSPDRGLGYTF	TGTGCCAGCAGCCCTGACAGGGGGCTTGGCTACACCTTC
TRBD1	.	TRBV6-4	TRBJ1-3	CANTGTEHYLSSGNTIYF	TGTGCCAACACCGGGACAGAGCACTACCTGAGCTCTGGAAACACCATATATTTT
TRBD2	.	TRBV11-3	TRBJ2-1	CASSLGRLAGGGKEQFF	TGTGCCAGCAGCTTAGGAAGGCTAGCGGGGGGTGGAAAAGAGCAGTTCTTC
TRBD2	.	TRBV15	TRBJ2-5	CATSRDPGRGETQYF	TGTGCCACCAGCAGAGATCCGGGGCGGGGGGAGACCCAGTACTTC
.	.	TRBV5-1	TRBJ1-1	CASSFQGGNTEAFF	TGCGCCAGCAGCTTCCAGGGCGGAAACACTGAAGCTTTCTTT
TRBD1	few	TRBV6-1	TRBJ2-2	CASSARQGGNTGELFF	TGTGCCAGCAGTGCACGACAGGGTGGGAACACCGGGGAGCTGTTTTTT
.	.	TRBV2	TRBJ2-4	CASSEALQAKNIQYF	TGTGCCAGCAGTGAAGCGCTTCAGGCCAAAAACATTCAGTACTTC
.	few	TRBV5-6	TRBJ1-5	CASTVRGANQPQHF	TGTGCCAGCACCGTTCGGGGTGCCAATCAGCCCCAGCATTTT
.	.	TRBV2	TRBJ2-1	CASSELVSSYNEQFF	TGTGCCAGCAGTGAACTGGTCAGCTCCTACAATGAGCAGTTCTTC
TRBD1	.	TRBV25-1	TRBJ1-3	CATKGAGGNTIYF	TGTGCCACGAAGGGGGCAGGTGGAAACACCATATATTTT
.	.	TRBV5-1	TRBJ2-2	CASSFLQGAGELFF	TGCGCCAGCAGCTTTTTACAGGGAGCCGGGGAGCTGTTTTTT
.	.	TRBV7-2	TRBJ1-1	CASSLGGEVFF	TGTGCCAGCAGCTTAGGGGGGGAAGTTTTCTTT
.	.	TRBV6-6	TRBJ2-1	CASSYGQTYNEQFF	TGTGCCAGCAGTTACGGGCAGACCTACAATGAGCAGTTCTTC
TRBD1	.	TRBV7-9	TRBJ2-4	CASSLWPTGQGATKNIQYF	TGTGCCAGCAGCTTATGGCCCACGGGGCAGGGGGCGACCAAAAACATTCAGTACTTC
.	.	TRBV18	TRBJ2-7	CASSLVGYEQYF	TGTGCCAGCTCACTGGTCGGGTACGAGCAGTACTTC
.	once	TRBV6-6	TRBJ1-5	CASSYLGVQPQHF	TGTGCCAGCAGTTACCTAGGGGTTCAGCCCCAGCATTTT
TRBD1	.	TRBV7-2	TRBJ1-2	CASSLAGQAGYTF	TGTGCCAGCAGCTTAGCGGGACAGGCTGGCTACACCTTC
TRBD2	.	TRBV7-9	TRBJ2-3	CASSLGSGTDKQYF	TGTGCCAGCAGCTTAGGGAGCGGGACGGACAAGCAGTATTTT
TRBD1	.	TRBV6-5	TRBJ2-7	CATKTGTDLYEQYF	TGTGCCACCAAAACCGGGACAGACCTCTACGAGCAGTACTTC
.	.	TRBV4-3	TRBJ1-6	CASSQGLEGSSYNSPLHF	TGCGCCAGCAGCCAAGGGTTGGAGGGGAGCTCCTATAATTCACCCCTCCACTTT
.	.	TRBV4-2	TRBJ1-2	CASSQATGFGYTF	TGTGCCAGCAGCCAAGCCACAGGGTTTGGCTACACCTTC
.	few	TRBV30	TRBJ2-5	CAVSGIKETQYF	TGTGCCGTCTCAGGGATAAAAGAGACCCAGTACTTC
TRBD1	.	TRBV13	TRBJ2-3	CASSAPEDRGDRDTQYF	TGTGCCAGCAGCGCGCCCGAGGACAGGGGGGACCGAGATACGCAGTATTTT
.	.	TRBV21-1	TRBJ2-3	CASSKALTECPGDTQYF	TGTGCCAGCAGCAAAGCGCTTACGGAGTGCCCGGGAGATACGCAGTATTTT
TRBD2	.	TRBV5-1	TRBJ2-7	CASSFSGTSYEQYF	TGCGCCAGCAGCTTTAGCGGGACCTCCTACGAGCAGTACTTC
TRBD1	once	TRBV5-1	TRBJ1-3	CASSLEGTGSGNTIYF	TGCGCCAGCAGCTTGGAAGGGACAGGATCTGGAAACACCATATATTTT
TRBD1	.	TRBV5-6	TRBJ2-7	CASSLLTGGTYEQYF	TGTGCCAGCAGCTTGTTGACAGGGGGTACCTACGAGCAGTACTTC
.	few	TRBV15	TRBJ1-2	CATSRGNRDYGYTF	TGTGCCACCAGCAGGGGAAACAGGGACTATGGCTACACCTTC
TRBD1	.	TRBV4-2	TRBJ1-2	CASSQARQGRASNYGYTF	TGTGCCAGCAGCCAAGCCCGACAGGGGCGCGCCTCAAACTATGGCTACACCTTC
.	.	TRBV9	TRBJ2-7	CASSPGQISYEQYF	TGTGCCAGCAGCCCCGGACAGATCTCCTACGAGCAGTACTTC
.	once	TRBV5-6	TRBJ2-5	CASSGGLETQYF	TGTGCCAGCAGCGGAGGACTAGAGACCCAGTACTTC
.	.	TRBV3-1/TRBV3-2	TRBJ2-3	CASSQEGGGRLGQYF	TGTGCCAGCAGCCAGGAGGGGGGGGGACGACTAGGACAGTATTTT